Reported below is one T cell receptor (beta chain). Sequencing was performed with immunoSEQ multiplex PCR; in TCRdb, only in-frame clones are kept and a portion is missing. The top ten clones hold around 19% of a sample with about 69,000 clones, nearly 90% of them seen once. Germline V gene data show CDR1 as SGHTA and CDR2 as FQGTGA. V lost 3 bases, J lost 9 bases, and 15 bases stayed unmatched. This CDR3 comprises 16 residues. This entry is derived from a study of control samples from healthy donors and cancer patients. This sequence joins TRBV7-3 and TRBJ2-5, with 8 bases that match TRBD2. The clonotype originates from a man aged 60-69 years with lung cancer. Sequencing was carried out using PBMCs. For the CDR3, the DNA is TGTGCCAGCAGCTTGAGTTCTACCGGGACTAGTATGCCCCAGTACTTC. This sequence encodes CASSLSSTGTSMPQYF.